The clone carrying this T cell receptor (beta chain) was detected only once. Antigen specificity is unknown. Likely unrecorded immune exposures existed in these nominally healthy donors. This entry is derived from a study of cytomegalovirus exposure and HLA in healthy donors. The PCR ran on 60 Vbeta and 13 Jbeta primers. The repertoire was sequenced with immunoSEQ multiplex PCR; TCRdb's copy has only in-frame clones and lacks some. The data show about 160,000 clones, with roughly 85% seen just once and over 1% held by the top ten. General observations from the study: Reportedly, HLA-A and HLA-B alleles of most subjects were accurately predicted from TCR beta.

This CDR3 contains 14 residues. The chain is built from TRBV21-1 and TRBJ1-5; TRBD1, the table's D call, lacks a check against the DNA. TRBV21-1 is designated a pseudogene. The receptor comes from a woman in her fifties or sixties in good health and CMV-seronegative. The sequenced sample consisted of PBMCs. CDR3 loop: CASSSRQLNQPQHF. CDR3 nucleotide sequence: TGTGCCAGCAGCAGTAGACAGCTCAATCAGCCCCAGCATTTT.